The T cell receptor (beta chain) described here comes from a study of a mutant IDH1 vaccine in newly diagnosed glioma. Study as a whole: The initiation of vaccination occurred 4-6 weeks after radiotherapy alone, or with temozolomide cycles.

The repertoire was sequenced with immunoSEQ multiplex PCR; TCRdb's copy has only in-frame clones and lacks some. The sample yields approximately 60,000 clones, about 89% seen once. V gave up 5 bases and J gave up 5 bases, with 10 bases separating them. The germline V gene encodes CDR1 SGHDT and CDR2 YYEEEE. The CDR3 totals 12 residues. The time point is: week 23, last vaccination. Alongside topical imiquimod, each dose of vaccine comprised 300 ug of mutant IDH1 20-mer peptide. In regard to this clone: What it binds is unknown.

Overall study results and limits: Less than 95% of patients showed vaccine-induced immune responses across multiple MHC alleles.

The receptor comes from a middle-aged man with glioma. This chain connects TRBV5-6 to TRBJ2-5, with D unclear. The sample in question was PBMCs, obtained from a glioma patient whose treatment included an IDH1 peptide vaccine. For the CDR3, the DNA is TGTGCCAGCAGACAGCTTGGGGAGACCCAGTACTTC. This translates into CASRQLGETQYF.